This T cell receptor (beta chain) stems from a study of blood T cell repertoires in COVID-19. Study details: The samples span acute and convalescent COVID-19 from the United States, Italy and Spain.

Trimming removed 10 bases from V and 7 bases from J; junction bases left unmatched: 13. The CDR3 covers 14 residues. Germline assignment: CDR1 MNHNY and CDR2 SVGAGI (reference sequence). Authors' analysis steps: Estimation of nucleated cell counts relied on the amplification of reference gene primers. Repertoires were generated with immunoSEQ multiplex PCR, while TCRdb's copy carries only in-frame clones and drops some. That table is the source of V, J and clone size, and D and trimming were worked out from the DNA. The table has over 100,000 clones, 70% to 90% seen once. The sequenced sample consisted of peripheral blood. This chain joins TRBV6-6 and TRBJ1-5, with 7 bases that match TRBD1. This receptor was identified in a man aged 40-49 years with acute or convalescent COVID-19. The CDR3 loop is CATTYTQGGQPQHF. CDR3 nucleotide sequence: TGTGCCACAACCTACACGCAGGGGGGCCAGCCCCAGCATTTT.